Following are 10 T cell receptor beta chains from one sample sequenced in a study of blood T cells in healthy people across ages. PCR was performed a second time for roughly 7 to 12 cycles using a sample-barcoded 5' primer and a J-beta primer mix. Via MiXCR, TCRdb re-called the 5' RACE reads, giving one row per CDR3 protein. The table includes 850,000 to 950,000 distinct CDR3 sequences, around 30% detected once. Sequencing used blood. The origin of the receptors is a woman of 80 years or more in good health.

This rearrangement joins TRBV2 to TRBJ1-4, with D possibly TRBD1 on 5 matching bases. The CDR3 length is 16 residues. V was trimmed by 6 bases and J by 7 bases, leaving 21 bases between them. The germline V gene encodes CDR1 SNHLY and CDR2 FYNNEI. DNA of the CDR3: TGTGCCAGCAGCGGTATAGTGACAGCGAAGGCTGAAAAACTGTTTTTT. This gives the protein CASSGIVTAKAEKLFF.

The genes are TRBV10-1 and TRBJ1-1; D is uncertain. This CDR3 region has 14 residues. The germline V and J ends were trimmed by 3 bases and 4 bases, with 12 bases remaining between them. Germline V gene lookup returns CDR1 WNHNN and CDR2 SYGVQD (reference sequence). This CDR3 is CASSEGIWGTEAFF. CDR3 nucleotide sequence: TGCGCCAGCAGTGAAGGGATTTGGGGCACTGAAGCTTTCTTT.

This clonotype was observed many times. The chain links TRBV7-2 to TRBJ2-2; perhaps TRBD2 as D (5 bases). V was trimmed by 0 bases and J by 4 bases, leaving 12 bases between them. The CDR3 totals 16 residues. Per the germline V gene, CDR1 is SGHTA and CDR2 is FQGNSA. CDR3 sequence reads: CASSLASRGSTGELFF. CDR3 in DNA: TGTGCCAGCAGCTTAGCATCCCGGGGAAGCACCGGGGAGCTGTTTTTT.

This clonotype has only a few counts. This may be a read error: a much more frequent sequence differs by one nucleotide. The chain combines TRBV20-1 with TRBJ2-7; 7 bases line up with TRBD1. The CDR3 is 14 amino acids. V lost 6 bases, J lost 7 bases, and 15 bases stayed unmatched. Germline V lookup: CDR1 DFQATT, CDR2 SNEGSKA (reference sequence). CDR3 region: CSAKTGQLYNEQYF. CDR3 coding DNA: TGCAGTGCAAAGACGGGACAGCTCTACAATGAGCAGTACTTC.

With regard to this clonotype: With a much larger clone just one base away, this may be a read error. This chain uses TRBV12-3 or TRBV12-4 with TRBJ2-1; 10 nucleotides line up with TRBD1. The CDR3 is made up of 14 amino acids. Unmatched junction bases numbered 8, after V lost 4 bases and J lost 11 bases. The CDR3 spells CASSSDRGPGQQFF. DNA of the CDR3: TGTGCCAGCAGTTCTGACAGGGGGCCAGGCCAGCAGTTCTTC.

In its sample, this clonotype was seen a few times. Given a much more abundant clone one base away, this may be a read error. V gene TRBV29-1 combines with J gene TRBJ2-1; the D gene is possibly TRBD1 (5 bases). Matching the DNA end better, TRBJ2-7 makes the J call doubtful. Germline V gene sequence: CDR1 SQVTM, CDR2 ANQGSEA. CDR3 length: 14 residues. The CDR3 DNA is TGCAGCGTTCGACAGAGTAATTCCTACAATGAGCAGTACTTC. Its protein product is CSVRQSNSYNEQYF.

This clonotype occurred a few times. A much larger clone sits a single nucleotide away, making a read error possible. The chain is built from TRBV12-3 or TRBV12-4 and TRBJ2-3; tentative D call: TRBD2 (6 bases). V was cut by 9 bases and J by 10 bases, with 26 bases left in between. This CDR3 spans 15 amino acids. CDR3 in amino acids: CASKPRRGLMDAQYF. Written as DNA, the CDR3 is TGTGCCAGTAAACCCCGGCGGGGCCTAATGGATGCGCAGTATTTT.

The chain recombines TRBV5-1 with TRBJ2-7; D not resolved. The V gene's germline CDR1 is SGHRS and CDR2 YFSETQ. The CDR3 contains 15 residues. The germline V and J ends were trimmed by 4 bases and 5 bases, with 19 bases remaining between them. The CDR3 loop is CASSPHRPVDHEQYF. CDR3 nucleotide sequence: TGCGCCAGCAGCCCCCACCGTCCCGTAGACCACGAGCAGTACTTC. The complete variable domain, with remaining parts taken from reference TRBV5-1 and TRBJ2-7, reads KAGVTQTPRYLIKTRGQQVTLSCSPISGHRSVSWYQQTPGQGLQFLFEYFSETQRNKGNFPGRFSGRQFSNSRSEMNVSTLELGDSALYLCASSPHRPVDHEQYFGPGTRLTVT.

The V and J genes are TRBV6-2 or TRBV6-3 and TRBJ2-7; TRBD2 might be the D (5 bases). Looked up from germline, CDR1 is MNHEY and CDR2 is SVGEGT. Trimming shortened V by 5 bases and J by 2 bases, and 10 bases separated the two germline ends. The CDR3 totals 13 residues. The CDR3 DNA reads TGTGCCAGCAGTGAAAGCGGAGCCTACGAGCAGTACTTC. Encoded protein: CASSESGAYEQYF.

This clonotype was detected ten times or more. The gene calls are TRBV12-3 or TRBV12-4 and TRBJ2-3; D is uncertain. Trimming stripped 6 bases from V and 0 bases from J, with 10 bases between. This CDR3 spans 14 amino acids. Written as DNA, the CDR3 is TGTGCCAGCAGAAACACTGCTAGCACAGATACGCAGTATTTT. The encoded protein is CASRNTASTDTQYF.